These 13 T cell receptor beta chains were all obtained from the same sample, sequenced in a study of cytomegalovirus exposure and HLA in healthy donors. The PCR made use of 60 Vbeta and 13 Jbeta primers. Here immunoSEQ multiplex PCR was the method, and the copy in TCRdb shows in-frame clones only, minus some. The sample lists 110,000 to 150,000 clones, roughly 10% seen once, with about 2% in the top ten. Sequenced sample: PBMCs. The source is a male donor in good health and CMV-seronegative.

This clone was seen more than once but under ten times. V and J are TRBV9 and TRBJ1-1; D remains ambiguous. V lost 2 bases and J 4 bases, leaving 15 bases between the germline ends. Germline CDR1 is SGDLS and CDR2 is YYNGEE. CDR3 length: 15 amino acids. The CDR3: CASSVGNLRGTEAFF. The CDR3 region has the DNA TGTGCCAGCAGCGTCGGTAACCTCCGGGGCACTGAAGCTTTCTTT. The full variable domain, in which reference TRBV9 and TRBJ1-1 provide the parts outside the CDR3, is DSGVTQTPKHLITATGQRVTLRCSPRSGDLSVYWYQQSLDQGLQFLIQYYNGEERAKGNILERFSAQQFPDLHSELNLSSLELGDSALYFCASSVGNLRGTEAFFGQGTRLTVV.

The gene calls are TRBV4-2 and TRBJ1-1, with 7 positions matching TRBD1. V gave up 1 base and J gave up 5 bases; unmatched junction bases: 10. Per the germline V gene, CDR1 is LGHNA and CDR2 is YNFKEQ. The CDR3 has 16 amino acids. The CDR3, as DNA: TGTGCCAGCAGCCAAGGGGTAGGACAGGTAAGGACTGAAGCTTTCTTT. This gives the protein CASSQGVGQVRTEAFF.

J is TRBJ2-7 and V is TRBV4-3; 7 nucleotides line up with TRBD1. There are 16 residues in the CDR3. The germline V gene encodes CDR1 LGHNA and CDR2 YSLEER. V gave up 0 bases and J gave up 5 bases; unmatched junction bases: 10. The CDR3 nucleotides read TGCGCCAGCAGCCAAGATAGGGGACAGATCGGAAACGAGCAGTACTTC. Residues: CASSQDRGQIGNEQYF.

The rearrangement joins TRBV28 to TRBJ1-2; no firm D call. The V gene's germline CDR1 is MDHEN and CDR2 SYDVKM. V lost 5 bases to trimming and J lost 6 bases, with 7 bases between them. The CDR3 is 11 residues long. The DNA for the CDR3 is TGTGCCAGCAGTCCGGGTCATGGCTACACCTTC. Its protein is CASSPGHGYTF.

This clone was observed a handful of times. The V gene is TRBV30, the J gene TRBJ2-7; 9 bases fit TRBD1. The germline CDR1 and CDR2 sequences are GTSNPN and SVGIG (reference sequence). V lost 0 bases to trimming and J lost 4 bases; unmatched junction nucleotides: 10. This CDR3 comprises 16 residues. CDR3 sequence reads: CAWSVPVGTGYYEQYF. CDR3 nucleotide sequence: TGTGCCTGGAGTGTACCAGTTGGGACAGGGTATTACGAGCAGTACTTC.

This clone has more than one count but fewer than ten. The CDR3 is CASSQGRKGRSEKLFF. CDR3 DNA: TGTGCCAGCAGCCAAGGACGAAAGGGGCGGAGTGAAAAACTGTTTTTT. The chain recombines TRBV4-2 with TRBJ1-4, with D possibly TRBD1 on 5 matching bases. Trimming shortened V by 1 base and J by 7 bases, and 16 bases separated the two germline ends. The CDR3 length is 16 residues. CDR1 and CDR2 from the germline V gene are LGHNA and YNFKEQ.

This clone showed up just a few times. In DNA, the CDR3 is TGTGCCAGCAGCGCTTCCATGGGGGGGGGACAGGGAGCTTTCTTT. It specifies CASSASMGGGQGAFF. The gene calls are TRBV9 and TRBJ1-1, with TRBD1 matching over 9 bases. V was clipped by 3 bases and J by 10 bases; unmatched bases: 13. Germline lookup yields CDR1 SGDLS and CDR2 YYNGEE. The CDR3 is made up of 15 amino acids.

There are a few counts of this clone. The rearrangement joins TRBV27 to TRBJ1-1, with 9 bases fitting TRBD1. CDR3 length equals 13 residues. V shed 7 bases and J 5 bases; nucleotides not matched to a gene: 5. Germline loops: CDR1 MNHEY, CDR2 SMNVEV (reference sequence). Written as DNA, the CDR3 is TGTGCCAGCAAATTGGACAGGGGAACTGAAGCTTTCTTT. Residues: CASKLDRGTEAFF.

This clone was found a few times. CDR3 nucleotide sequence: TGTGCCAGCGGGGGGGCAGGGGAGAACACCGGGGAGCTGTTTTTT. It yields the protein CASGGAGENTGELFF. The gene calls are TRBV6-1 and TRBJ2-2; D is perhaps TRBD2 (7 bases). This CDR3 region has 15 residues. Germline CDR1 and CDR2: MNHNS and SASEGT. The germline V and J ends were trimmed by 8 bases and 1 base, with 14 bases remaining between them.

The J gene is TRBJ2-7, the V gene TRBV7-4; D call uncertain. Germline lookup yields CDR1 SGHVT and CDR2 SQSDAQ. Trimming removed 7 bases at V and 3 bases at J, with 13 bases between. The CDR3 is made up of 13 amino acids. The CDR3 spells CASIPNAHYEQYF. CDR3 bases: TGTGCCAGCATACCTAACGCCCACTACGAGCAGTACTTC.

This chain links TRBV18 with TRBJ2-3, with TRBD1 as a possible D gene (6 bases). V was cut by 1 base and J by 0 bases, with 11 bases left in between. The CDR3 consists of 16 residues. Germline CDR1 reads KGHSH; CDR2 reads LQKENI. CDR3 nucleotide sequence: TGTGCCAGCTCACCACAGCGCGACAGGAGCACAGATACGCAGTATTTT. Protein product: CASSPQRDRSTDTQYF.

Here the CDR3 DNA reads TGTGCCAGCAGTTACGGCGGGGACCTCTCCTACGAGCAGTACTTC. Its protein is CASSYGGDLSYEQYF. The V call is TRBV6-5, the J call TRBJ2-7, with D possibly being TRBD2 (6 bases). The CDR3 sequence is 15 residues long. Deletions cut 2 bases from V and 0 bases from J, with 11 bases between. CDR1 and CDR2 (germline): MNHEY, SVGAGI.

DNA of the CDR3: TGTGCCAGCGGGGGCCGACAGAGCTTTAACACTGAAGCTTTCTTT. As protein: CASGGRQSFNTEAFF. J is TRBJ1-1 and V is TRBV28, with D possibly matching TRBD1 (6 bases). The V and J ends lost 8 bases and 2 bases respectively, with 18 bases between them. Germline loops: CDR1 MDHEN, CDR2 SYDVKM. This CDR3 contains 15 residues.